The 31 T cell receptor beta chains presented below share a single source sample, sequenced in a study of shared clonotypes between healthy human individuals. The method was immunoSEQ multiplex PCR; TCRdb's version includes in-frame clones alone and lacks a portion of them. The data hold about 2.4 million clones, with around nine tenths observed a single time. Sequencing used naive CD4+ T cells sorted from blood. The subset: CD45RA+ positively selected. The receptors come from a man between 18 and 35 years old in good health.

This clone was found once. The missing conserved phenylalanine or tryptophan at the end of this CDR3 makes a read error likely. The gene calls are TRBV30 and TRBJ2-7; no reliable D call. The CDR3 contains 11 residues. The V gene lost 1 base and the J gene lost 1 base, with 2 bases spanning the gap. Germline V gene data show CDR1 as GTSNPN and CDR2 as SVGIG (reference sequence). The CDR3 region has the DNA TGTGCCTGGAGTGGGTCCTACGAGCAGTACCTC. Amino acids: CAWSGSYEQYL.

This chain joins TRBV18 and TRBJ2-3; a possible D gene is TRBD2 (6 bases). The CDR3 is made up of 15 amino acids. With 2 bases removed from V and 4 bases from J, the gap between germline ends came to 13 bases. Germline values: CDR1 KGHSH, CDR2 LQKENI. CDR3 residues: CASSPNGASADTQYF. The CDR3 region has the DNA TGTGCCAGCTCACCAAACGGGGCTAGCGCAGATACGCAGTATTTT.

This chain joins TRBV27 and TRBJ2-7, with 8 nucleotides matching TRBD1. Trimming cost V 6 bases and J 0 bases; bases outside gene matches: 1. The CDR3 loop spans 13 amino acids. Germline values: CDR1 MNHEY, CDR2 SMNVEV (reference sequence). CDR3 nucleotides: TGTGCCAGCAGGACAGGGGTCTCCTACGAGCAGTACTTC. It specifies CASRTGVSYEQYF.

This clone was picked up one time. The chain carries TRBV5-4 and TRBJ1-3; D possibly corresponds to TRBD1 (5 bases). Looked up from germline, CDR1 is SGHNT and CDR2 is YYREEE (reference sequence). V was pared by 3 bases and J by 4 bases, with 17 bases between. This CDR3 has 16 residues. The CDR3 nucleotides read TGTGCCAGCAGCTCTGCCGGGACCGCGAAGGGAAACACCATATATTTT. It is translated as CASSSAGTAKGNTIYF.

The V gene is TRBV7-9, the J gene TRBJ2-1, with TRBD2 matching 7 bases. The germline V gene encodes CDR1 SEHNR and CDR2 FQNEAQ (reference sequence). This CDR3 spans 12 amino acids. V dropped 6 bases and J dropped 10; count of bases not matched to a gene: 6. CDR3: CASSPGGREQFF. In DNA form, the CDR3 reads TGTGCCAGCAGTCCCGGGGGGAGGGAGCAGTTCTTC. The full variable domain, its missing parts supplied by reference TRBV7-9 and TRBJ2-1, is DTGVSQNPRHKITKRGQNVTFRCDPISEHNRLYWYRQTLGQGPEFLTYFQNEAQLEKSRLLSDRFSAERPKGSFSTLEIQRTEQGDSAMYLCASSPGGREQFFGPGTRLTVL.

This rearrangement joins TRBV21-1 to TRBJ2-1. TRBV21-1 is a recognized pseudogene. The CDR3 sequence is 19 residues long. CDR3 amino acids: CASSIESKLVQSCGFDQFF. In DNA, the CDR3 is TGTGCCAGCAGCATCGAAAGTAAATTAGTCCAATCTTGTGGGTTTGATCAGTTCTTC.

The chain recombines TRBV28 with TRBJ2-1, with a tentative D call TRBD2 (5 bases). From germline, CDR1 is MDHEN and CDR2 SYDVKM. Trimming took off 5 bases at V and 6 bases at J, with 11 bases between the two ends. There are 13 residues in the CDR3. CDR3 sequence reads: CASSKVGGNEQFF. The CDR3 DNA sequence: TGTGCCAGCAGTAAAGTAGGAGGCAATGAGCAGTTCTTC.

Only one count was recorded for this clone. V gene TRBV27 combines with J gene TRBJ1-1; 7 bases are shared with TRBD1. This CDR3 comprises 13 residues. Per germline, CDR1 MNHEY and CDR2 SMNVEV (reference sequence). The V segment lost 5 bases and the J segment 6 bases; nucleotides outside the gene matches: 6. The CDR3 protein is CASSLRQGAEAFF. As DNA, the CDR3 is TGTGCCAGCAGTCTACGACAGGGCGCTGAAGCTTTCTTT.

The chain uses TRBV6-6 and TRBJ1-1; no clear D. Germline CDR1 reads MNHNY; CDR2 reads SVGAGI (reference sequence). V was cut by 6 bases and J by 4 bases, with 18 bases left in between. The CDR3 covers 15 residues. CDR3 amino acids: CASSPAKSPITEAFF. CDR3 in DNA: TGTGCCAGCAGCCCCGCCAAGTCTCCGATCACTGAAGCTTTCTTT.

V gene TRBV6-6 combines with J gene TRBJ1-6; the D is unclear. With 6 bases removed from V and 5 bases from J, the gap between germline ends came to 14 bases. Germline V lookup: CDR1 MNHNY, CDR2 SVGAGI (reference sequence). This CDR3 is built from 15 residues. The DNA of the CDR3 is TGTGCCAGCAGCGCGAGCGAAATTCATAATTCACCCCTCCACTTT. Its translation: CASSASEIHNSPLHF.

V and J are TRBV15 and TRBJ2-4, with a weak D call TRBD2 (5 bases). V lost 1 base, J lost 7 bases, and 14 bases lay in between. The CDR3 covers 15 residues. From germline, CDR1 is LNHNV and CDR2 YYDKDF (reference sequence). CDR3 loop: CATSRVSWEPNIQYF. CDR3 DNA: TGTGCCACCAGCAGAGTGAGTTGGGAGCCTAACATTCAGTACTTC.

The chain has TRBV6-6 and TRBJ1-5; TRBD1 is a possible D gene (6 bases). Trimming took off 4 bases at V and 3 bases at J, with 13 bases between the two ends. This CDR3 is built from 15 residues. Germline assignment: CDR1 MNHNY and CDR2 SVGAGI (reference sequence). The CDR3 here is CASSSDSRYNQPQHF. The CDR3 DNA reads TGTGCCAGCAGTTCGGACAGCCGATACAATCAGCCCCAGCATTTT.

This clone was counted a single time. The V and J genes are TRBV18 and TRBJ2-1; the D gene is possibly TRBD1 (6 bases). Germline V gene lookup returns CDR1 KGHSH and CDR2 LQKENI. CDR3 size: 13 residues. The V end lost 4 bases, the J end lost 8 bases, and 12 bases lay between the germline ends. The CDR3 sequence: CASSLTGRDEQFF. The CDR3 nucleotides are TGTGCCAGCTCACTTACAGGGCGCGATGAGCAGTTCTTC.

The V gene is TRBV5-1, the J gene TRBJ2-5; D gene unclear. The germline V and J ends were trimmed by 4 bases and 6 bases, with 10 bases remaining between them. CDR3 length equals 12 residues. Looked up from germline, CDR1 is SGHRS and CDR2 is YFSETQ. This chain's CDR3 is CASSTSTKTQYF. CDR3 nucleotide sequence: TGCGCCAGCAGCACCTCAACGAAGACCCAGTACTTC.

J is TRBJ1-2 and V is TRBV25-1; 8 bases agree with TRBD1. J was trimmed by 3 bases and V by 1 base; bases with no gene match: 4. Germline V lookup: CDR1 MGHDK, CDR2 SYGVNS. The CDR3 loop spans 15 amino acids. DNA for the CDR3: TGTGCCAGCAGTGAATTCCCAGGGGGCGACTATGGCTACACCTTC. Translating it yields CASSEFPGGDYGYTF.

This chain joins TRBV7-9 and TRBJ1-5; 9 bases match TRBD1. V was clipped by 5 bases and J by 2 bases; unmatched bases: 13. CDR1 and CDR2 (germline): SEHNR, FQNEAQ (reference sequence). This CDR3 has 18 amino acids. CDR3 coding DNA: TGTGCCAGCAGCCTAGAAAGGGGGACAGGGAGGGGCAATCAGCCCCAGCATTTT. Its translation: CASSLERGTGRGNQPQHF.

In the case of this clone: This specimen includes other DNA sequences encoding the same CDR3. This CDR3 reads CASSLGQDSGNTIYF. CDR3 coding DNA: TGCGCCAGCAGCCTGGGACAGGATTCTGGAAACACCATATATTTT. This chain uses TRBV5-1 with TRBJ1-3; 8 nucleotides line up with TRBD1. The V and J ends lost 4 bases and 1 base, in that order; junction bases with no gene match: 4. The CDR3 contains 15 residues. CDR1 and CDR2 (germline): SGHRS, YFSETQ. Filled out from reference TRBV5-1 and TRBJ1-3, the complete variable domain reads KAGVTQTPRYLIKTRGQQVTLSCSPISGHRSVSWYQQTPGQGLQFLFEYFSETQRNKGNFPGRFSGRQFSNSRSEMNVSTLELGDSALYLCASSLGQDSGNTIYFGEGSWLTVV.

This rearrangement joins TRBV10-2 to TRBJ2-2, with 7 bases identical to TRBD1. With V trimmed by 6 bases and J by 0 bases, 1 base remained unmatched. Germline lookup yields CDR1 WSHSY and CDR2 SAAADI. The CDR3 is made up of 14 amino acids. The CDR3, as DNA: TGCGCCAGCAGGGGACAGCCGAACACCGGGGAGCTGTTTTTT. Encoded protein: CASRGQPNTGELFF.

As regards this clone: Other nucleotide sequences in the sample specify the same CDR3. The J gene is TRBJ2-7, the V gene TRBV6-5; 10 nucleotides line up with TRBD1. The CDR3 runs to 14 residues. CDR1 and CDR2 (germline): MNHEY, SVGAGI. Unmatched junction bases numbered 3, after V lost 3 bases and J lost 4 bases. CDR3 coding DNA: TGTGCCAGCAGTTATCGGGACAGGGGTTACGAGCAGTACTTC. Translation: CASSYRDRGYEQYF.

This chain links TRBV10-3 with TRBJ1-4; 8 bases map to TRBD1. V lost 11 bases to trimming and J lost 1 base; unmatched junction nucleotides: 6. CDR3 length: 14 amino acids. Germline V lookup: CDR1 ENHRY, CDR2 SYGVKD. Written as DNA, the CDR3 is TGTGCCGTCGGGGGACAGGAAACTAATGAAAAACTGTTTTTT. Encoded protein: CAVGGQETNEKLFF.

This sequence joins TRBV5-5 and TRBJ1-2; D remains ambiguous. The CDR3 totals 14 residues. Looked up from germline, CDR1 is SGHKS and CDR2 is YYEKEE (reference sequence). Deletions cut 3 bases from V and 4 bases from J, with 13 bases between. CDR3 DNA: TGTGCCAGCAGCTATTCTATGGGCGTCTATGGCTACACCTTC. Its protein product is CASSYSMGVYGYTF.

This chain links TRBV14 with TRBJ1-4; D gene ambiguous. The V gene's germline CDR1 is SGHDN and CDR2 FVKESK. This CDR3 has 16 amino acids. Trimming took off 3 bases at V and 8 bases at J, with 19 bases between the two ends. In nucleotides, the CDR3 is TGTGCCAGCAGCCAGACGGTTGTGGGGAGTAGAGAAAAACTGTTTTTT. Translated, it gives CASSQTVVGSREKLFF.

The chain uses TRBV28 and TRBJ1-2; D is possibly TRBD1 (6 bases). Trimming removed 6 bases at V and 4 bases at J, with 18 bases between. This CDR3 has 15 amino acids. The germline gives CDR1 MDHEN, CDR2 SYDVKM. CDR3 sequence: CASSYPSGGLYGYTF. DNA for the CDR3: TGTGCCAGCAGCTATCCTAGCGGGGGCCTCTATGGCTACACCTTC.

This sequence joins TRBV15 and TRBJ1-1; D unclear. Germline-derived CDR1 and CDR2 are LNHNV and YYDKDF (reference sequence). Trimming took 0 bases from V and 7 from J, leaving 24 bases between them. This CDR3 is 18 amino acids long. The CDR3 bases are TGTGCCACCAGCAGAGATTCCCCCGGCTACCCGGATGGAGGTGAAGCTTTCTTT. Translated: CATSRDSPGYPDGGEAFF.

The chain joins TRBV6-5 to TRBJ2-3, with 7 bases lining up with TRBD1. Unmatched junction bases numbered 13, after V lost 6 bases and J lost 7 bases. CDR3 size: 15 residues. Germline V CDR1 and CDR2: MNHEY, SVGAGI. The CDR3 DNA follows: TGTGCCAGCAGCCGACAGGGTCTACAGAGGAATACGCAGTATTTT. This gives the protein CASSRQGLQRNTQYF.

This clone was recorded once. This rearrangement joins TRBV28 to TRBJ1-6; D might be TRBD1 (6 bases). Trimming removed 8 bases from V and 1 base from J, with 12 bases in between. The germline CDR1 and CDR2 sequences are MDHEN and SYDVKM. This CDR3 has 15 amino acids. CDR3 sequence reads: CASGGGTSYNSPLHF. In DNA, the CDR3 is TGTGCCAGCGGGGGCGGGACATCCTATAATTCACCCCTCCACTTT.

This chain links TRBV7-2 with TRBJ2-1; D is unclear. Trimming cost V 2 bases and J 2 bases, with 13 bases left between them. Germline V CDR1 and CDR2: SGHTA, FQGNSA. The CDR3 sequence is 16 residues long. The CDR3 here is CASSLSPTQPYNEQFF. CDR3 bases: TGTGCCAGCAGCTTATCCCCCACGCAGCCCTACAATGAGCAGTTCTTC. The entire variable domain, with the rest obtained from reference TRBV7-2 and TRBJ2-1, is as follows: GAGVSQSPSNKVTEKGKDVELRCDPISGHTALYWYRQSLGQGLEFLIYFQGNSAPDKSGLPSDRFSAERTGGSVSTLTIQRTQQEDSAVYLCASSLSPTQPYNEQFFGPGTRLTVL.

The chain recombines TRBV28 with TRBJ1-5, with D perhaps matching TRBD1 (5 bases). The CDR3 extends over 14 amino acids. V shed 8 bases and J shed 4 bases, with 15 bases lying between them. Germline CDR1 reads MDHEN; CDR2 reads SYDVKM. The CDR3 sequence is CASQRLRGNQPQHF. The CDR3 bases are TGTGCCAGCCAGAGACTTAGGGGTAATCAGCCCCAGCATTTT. The full variable domain, in which reference TRBV28 and TRBJ1-5 provide the parts outside the CDR3, is DVKVTQSSRYLVKRTGEKVFLECVQDMDHENMFWYRQDPGLGLRLIYFSYDVKMKEKGDIPEGYSVSREKKERFSLILESASTNQTSMYLCASQRLRGNQPQHFGDGTRLSIL.

The genes are TRBV10-3 and TRBJ2-3, with D hard to call. V was clipped by 2 bases and J by 4 bases, with 4 bases between them. The CDR3 is 12 amino acids. The germline gives CDR1 ENHRY, CDR2 SYGVKD. Here the CDR3 reads CAISEGPDTQYF. The CDR3 DNA reads as TGTGCCATCAGTGAGGGCCCAGATACGCAGTATTTT.

As for this clone: The identical CDR3 is also encoded by other nucleotide sequences in the sample. This chain joins TRBV5-1 and TRBJ2-1; perhaps D is TRBD1 or TRBD2 (5 bases each). Germline values: CDR1 SGHRS, CDR2 YFSETQ. CDR3 length equals 15 residues. The V gene lost 2 bases and the J gene lost 4 bases, with 13 bases spanning the gap. The CDR3 nucleotides are TGCGCCAGCAGCTTTCAGGGAGAGGGATACAATGAGCAGTTCTTC. Its translation: CASSFQGEGYNEQFF.

Worth noting for this clone: The identical CDR3 is also encoded by other nucleotide sequences in the sample. V is TRBV18 and J is TRBJ1-5; D call uncertain. The CDR3 extends over 13 amino acids. The V gene lost 2 bases and the J gene lost 6 bases, with 8 bases spanning the gap. Germline CDR1 and CDR2: KGHSH and LQKENI. The chain's CDR3 is CASSPGEGQPQHF. The DNA for the CDR3 is TGTGCCAGCTCACCAGGGGAGGGTCAGCCCCAGCATTTT.